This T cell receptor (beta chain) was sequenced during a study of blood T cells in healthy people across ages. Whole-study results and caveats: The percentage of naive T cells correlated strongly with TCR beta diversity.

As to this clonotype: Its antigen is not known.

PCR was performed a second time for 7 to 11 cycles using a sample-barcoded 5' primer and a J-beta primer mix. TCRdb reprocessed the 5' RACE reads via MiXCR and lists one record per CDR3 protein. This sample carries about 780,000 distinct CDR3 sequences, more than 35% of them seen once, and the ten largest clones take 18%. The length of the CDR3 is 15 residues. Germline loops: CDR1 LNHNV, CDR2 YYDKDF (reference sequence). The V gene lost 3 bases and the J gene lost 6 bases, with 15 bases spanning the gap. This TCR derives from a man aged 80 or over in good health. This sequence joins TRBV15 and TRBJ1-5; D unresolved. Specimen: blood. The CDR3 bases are TGTGCCACCAGCAGCAATGCGCTAAATGGTCAGCCCCAGCATTTT. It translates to CATSSNALNGQPQHF.